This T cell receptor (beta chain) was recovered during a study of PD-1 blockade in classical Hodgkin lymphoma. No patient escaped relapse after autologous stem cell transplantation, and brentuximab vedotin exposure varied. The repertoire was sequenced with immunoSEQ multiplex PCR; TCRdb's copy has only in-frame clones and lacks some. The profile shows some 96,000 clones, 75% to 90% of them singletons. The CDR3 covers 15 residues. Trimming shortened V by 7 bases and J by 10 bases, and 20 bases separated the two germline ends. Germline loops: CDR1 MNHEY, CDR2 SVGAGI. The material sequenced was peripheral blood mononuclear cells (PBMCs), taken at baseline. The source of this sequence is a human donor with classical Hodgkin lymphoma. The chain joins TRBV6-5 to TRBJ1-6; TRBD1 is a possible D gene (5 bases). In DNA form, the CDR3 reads TGTGCCAGCACCTATTCACTGCCCGACAGCTCACCCCTCCACTTT. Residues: CASTYSLPDSSPLHF.